The source of this TCR beta chain is a study of metastatic and nonmetastatic thyroid tumors. TCRdb reanalyzed the PCR reads via MiXCR. The table includes tens of thousands of clones, roughly 11% detected once. No patient received treatment before thyroid surgery. This clone was counted many times. CDR3 length: 16 amino acids. The trim removed 5 bases at V and 5 bases at J, leaving 7 bases unmatched. Germline V gene lookup returns CDR1 SGHTA and CDR2 FQGTGA. The chain carries TRBV7-3 and TRBJ1-5, with TRBD1 matching over 12 bases. The TCR was taken from a female donor with papillary thyroid cancer or a benign thyroid nodule (not recorded which). Some clones in this sample may be carry-over from other donors' samples. The sample comprised blood. The CDR3 protein is CASSLRDRGQDQPQHF. The CDR3 coding sequence is TGTGCCAGCAGCCTCCGGGACAGGGGGCAGGATCAGCCCCAGCATTTT.